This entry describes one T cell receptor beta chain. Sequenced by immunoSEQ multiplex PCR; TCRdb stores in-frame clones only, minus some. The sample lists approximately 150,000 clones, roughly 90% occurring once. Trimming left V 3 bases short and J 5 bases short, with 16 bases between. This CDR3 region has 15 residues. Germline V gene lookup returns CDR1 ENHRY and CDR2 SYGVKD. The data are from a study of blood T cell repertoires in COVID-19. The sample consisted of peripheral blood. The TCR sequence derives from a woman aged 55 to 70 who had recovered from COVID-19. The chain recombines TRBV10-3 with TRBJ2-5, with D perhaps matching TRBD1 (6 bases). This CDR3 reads CAISDRTGPEETQYF. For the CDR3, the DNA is TGTGCCATCAGTGATCGTACAGGGCCTGAGGAGACCCAGTACTTC.